The 30 T cell receptor beta chains in this list originate from one sample, sequenced in a study of T cell repertoires in cytomegalovirus infection. From the reads, TCRdb called clonotypes with MiXCR, one entry per CDR3 protein. The sample holds about 100,000 distinct CDR3 sequences, about 25% seen once. The material sequenced was CD8+ T cells from PBMCs. Every receptor here comes from a human donor in good health (CMV status not recorded). Some clones in this sample may be carry-over from other donors' samples.

J is TRBJ1-1 and V is TRBV4-1; a weak D match, TRBD1 (5 bases). Trimming removed 0 bases at V and 7 bases at J, with 12 bases between. The CDR3 has 14 amino acids. Germline lookup yields CDR1 MGHRA and CDR2 YSYEKL. The CDR3 loop is CASSQDRSGVEAFF. In nucleotides, the CDR3 is TGCGCCAGCAGCCAAGATCGATCGGGGGTTGAAGCTTTCTTT.

This clonotype was seen more than once but under ten times. The chain links TRBV15 to TRBJ2-7, with D perhaps assigned TRBD1 or TRBD2 (6 bases each). This CDR3 has 16 amino acids. Per the germline V gene, CDR1 is LNHNV and CDR2 is YYDKDF (reference sequence). V was cut by 1 base and J by 4 bases, with 17 bases left in between. This CDR3 is CATSRGRSGGQYEQYF. CDR3 DNA: TGTGCCACCAGCAGAGGGAGGAGTGGGGGGCAATACGAGCAGTACTTC.

V gene TRBV29-1 combines with J gene TRBJ1-2; 10 nucleotides match TRBD1. After removal of 6 bases from V and 8 bases from J, the junction contained 6 bases not matched to a gene. The CDR3 consists of 12 residues. Per the germline V gene, CDR1 is SQVTM and CDR2 is ANQGSEA. CDR3 DNA sequence: TGCAGCGTCCGGGACAGGGGCTTGGGCTACACCTTC. Amino acids: CSVRDRGLGYTF.

Ten or more counts support this clonotype. V gene TRBV19 combines with J gene TRBJ2-4; D is uncertain. CDR1 and CDR2 (germline): LNHDA, SQIVND (reference sequence). V was shortened by 5 bases and J by 1 base, with 18 bases between the two germline ends. CDR3 length: 17 residues. The CDR3 spells CASSSAAQAAAKNIQYF. In DNA form, the CDR3 reads TGTGCCAGTAGTTCAGCCGCTCAGGCGGCGGCCAAAAACATTCAGTACTTC. The full variable domain, completed using reference TRBV19 and TRBJ2-4, is DGGITQSPKYLFRKEGQNVTLSCEQNLNHDAMYWYRQDPGQGLRLIYYSQIVNDFQKGDIAEGYSVSREKKESFPLTVTSAQKNPTAFYLCASSSAAQAAAKNIQYFGAGTRLSVL.

This clonotype was counted a few times. The chain recombines TRBV19 with TRBJ1-5, with D possibly TRBD1 on 5 matching bases. Trimming removed 4 bases at V and 0 bases at J, with 13 bases between. Germline V lookup: CDR1 LNHDA, CDR2 SQIVND (reference sequence). The CDR3 length is 16 residues. Here the CDR3 DNA reads TGTGCCAGTAGTACTGCTTTCGACAGTAGCAATCAGCCCCAGCATTTT. It translates to CASSTAFDSSNQPQHF.

There are many counts of this clonotype. The chain employs TRBV20-1 and TRBJ1-2; D is ambiguous. The CDR3 has 13 residues. The V end was cut by 1 base, the J end by 1 base, with 7 bases between. Germline-derived CDR1 and CDR2 are DFQATT and SNEGSKA (reference sequence). The CDR3 here is CSARVQLNYGYTF. The CDR3 bases are TGCAGTGCTAGAGTACAGCTTAACTATGGCTACACCTTC.

This clonotype has ten or more counts. The CDR3 is CASSPRGTLNQPQHF. CDR3 nucleotides: TGTGCCAGCAGCCCGCGGGGAACCCTCAATCAGCCCCAGCATTTT. V gene TRBV6-1 combines with J gene TRBJ1-5; D unclear. V gave up 6 bases and J gave up 3 bases, with 15 bases separating them. The CDR3 is 15 residues long. Germline lookup yields CDR1 MNHNS and CDR2 SASEGT.

This chain links TRBV27 with TRBJ2-4; perhaps TRBD2 as D (6 bases). V shed 7 bases and J shed 8 bases, with 15 bases lying between them. This CDR3 is 13 amino acids long. Looked up from germline, CDR1 is MNHEY and CDR2 is SMNVEV (reference sequence). DNA of the CDR3: TGTGCCAGCAAAGCCGGGGGAACGGACATTCAGTACTTC. Protein: CASKAGGTDIQYF.

This chain connects TRBV19 to TRBJ1-1; D not resolved. The CDR3 covers 13 residues. V shed 11 bases and J shed 0 bases, with 13 bases lying between them. Per germline, CDR1 LNHDA and CDR2 SQIVND (reference sequence). The CDR3 spells CACQQKMNTEAFF. The CDR3 nucleotides read TGTGCCTGTCAACAGAAGATGAACACTGAAGCTTTCTTT.

The chain recombines TRBV28 with TRBJ1-3, with D hard to call. CDR3 size: 12 residues. Trimming took off 3 bases at V and 4 bases at J, with 4 bases between the two ends. The germline gives CDR1 MDHEN, CDR2 SYDVKM. CDR3 sequence (DNA): TGTGCCAGCAGTTTGCCCGGAAACACCATATATTTT. It translates to CASSLPGNTIYF.

There are many counts of this clonotype. The J gene is TRBJ2-3, the V gene TRBV4-2; the match to TRBD1 covers 7 bases. V lost 0 bases and J lost 4; bases outside the gene matches: 7. This CDR3 has 16 residues. CDR1 and CDR2 from the germline V gene are LGHNA and YNFKEQ. The chain's CDR3 is CASSQDWGTVADTQYF. The CDR3 DNA reads as TGTGCCAGCAGCCAAGATTGGGGGACAGTTGCAGATACGCAGTATTTT.

For the CDR3, the DNA is TGTGCCAGCACCACGGGTGGTTCCTACAATGAGCAGTTCTTC. It yields the protein CASTTGGSYNEQFF. The chain combines TRBV12-3 or TRBV12-4 with TRBJ2-1; no definite D call. V lost 7 bases to trimming and J lost 1 base, with 11 bases between them. The CDR3 is made up of 14 amino acids.

With regard to this clonotype: Being one base from a much bigger clone, this may be a read error. This rearrangement joins TRBV6-5 to TRBJ2-2, with D possibly matching TRBD2 (6 bases). The V and J ends lost 2 bases and 4 bases respectively, with 8 bases between them. This CDR3 is built from 14 residues. Germline V gives CDR1 MNHEY, CDR2 SVGAGI. The CDR3 DNA reads as TGTGCCAGCAGTTACGGGGGGACCACCGGGGAGCTGTTTTTT. This codes for CASSYGGTTGELFF.

About this clonotype: A junction end diverges from the germline sequence, so it may reflect a read error. This sequence joins TRBV5-4 and TRBJ2-1; D is ambiguous. In germline, CDR1 is SGHNT, CDR2 YYREEE (reference sequence). The CDR3 runs 12 residues. CDR3 bases: TGTGCCAGCAGCTCCCTTGGAGCCGACCAGCTTTTC. This encodes CASSSLGADQLF. Supplemented by reference TRBV5-4 and TRBJ2-1, the full variable domain reads ETGVTQSPTHLIKTRGQQVTLRCSSQSGHNTVSWYQQALGQGPQFIFQYYREEENGRGNFPPRFSGLQFPNYSSELNVNALELDDSALYLCASSSLGADQLFGPGTRLTVL.

This sequence joins TRBV7-9 and TRBJ2-7; tentative D call: TRBD2 (6 bases). V lost 6 bases, J lost 0 bases, and 9 bases lay in between. In germline, CDR1 is SEHNR, CDR2 FQNEAQ (reference sequence). This CDR3 spans 13 amino acids. DNA for the CDR3: TGTGCCAGCAGGGCGGGACCCTCCTACGAGCAGTACTTC. Its protein is CASRAGPSYEQYF.

The CDR3 DNA sequence: TGTGCCAGCAGCCCCACGGGGATTAGTCAGCCCCAGCATTTT. Amino acid sequence: CASSPTGISQPQHF. The rearrangement uses TRBV6-2 or TRBV6-3 and TRBJ1-5, with D hard to call. CDR1 and CDR2 from the germline V gene are MNHEY and SVGEGT. The CDR3 extends over 14 amino acids. V was pared by 6 bases and J by 6 bases, with 15 bases between.

The chain links TRBV5-6 to TRBJ1-5; no definite D call. Germline-derived CDR1 and CDR2 are SGHDT and YYEEEE. This CDR3 spans 15 amino acids. V gave up 2 bases and J gave up 3 bases, with 12 bases separating them. DNA of the CDR3: TGTGCCAGCAGCTTAGGCAGGCGACCCAATCAGCCCCAGCATTTT. Its protein product is CASSLGRRPNQPQHF.

This chain links TRBV6-5 with TRBJ2-1; perhaps TRBD1 as D (6 bases). V was cut by 6 bases and J by 8 bases, with 14 bases left in between. Germline loops: CDR1 MNHEY, CDR2 SVGAGI. The CDR3 is made up of 13 amino acids. CDR3 sequence: CASSPWGRHEQFF. The CDR3 DNA reads as TGTGCCAGCAGCCCCTGGGGGCGTCATGAGCAGTTCTTC.

This clonotype came up a few times. The chain employs TRBV7-2 and TRBJ2-3, with 11 bases that match TRBD2. V was pared by 0 bases and J by 0 bases, with 2 bases of the junction left unmatched. CDR3 length: 17 residues. Germline loops: CDR1 SGHTA, CDR2 FQGNSA. CDR3 amino acids: CASSLATSGASTDTQYF. In DNA, the CDR3 is TGTGCCAGCAGCTTAGCGACTAGCGGGGCAAGCACAGATACGCAGTATTTT.

This clonotype was counted at least ten times. The J gene is TRBJ2-3, the V gene TRBV7-8; 7 bases fit TRBD2. With 0 bases clipped from V and 1 base from J, the junction kept 4 bases outside the gene matches. The CDR3 consists of 16 residues. Germline CDR1 is SGHVS and CDR2 is FQNEAQ. The CDR3 region is CASSLARGGRTDTQYF. As DNA, the CDR3 is TGTGCCAGCAGCTTAGCGCGGGGAGGGCGCACAGATACGCAGTATTTT.

The chain links TRBV7-2 to TRBJ2-7, with 7 nucleotides matching TRBD1. The germline V gene has CDR1 SGHTA and CDR2 FQGNSA. The CDR3 has 16 residues. J was trimmed by 3 bases and V by 3 bases; bases with no gene match: 11. For the CDR3, the DNA is TGTGCCAGCAGCTTGAATGTCGGACAGGTTATCTACGAGCAGTACTTC. Protein sequence: CASSLNVGQVIYEQYF.

This clonotype has more than one count but fewer than ten. The rearrangement uses TRBV27 and TRBJ1-2; perhaps TRBD1 as D (5 bases). The CDR3 loop spans 14 amino acids. V lost 2 bases and J 6 bases, leaving 13 bases between the germline ends. CDR1 MNHEY and CDR2 SMNVEV come from the germline V gene (reference sequence). The CDR3 sequence: CASSLGGGPNGYTF. In DNA, the CDR3 is TGTGCCAGCAGTTTAGGCGGGGGACCAAATGGCTACACCTTC.

In its sample, this clonotype was seen many times. CDR3 in DNA: TGTGCCAGCAGCAGCCAGGGCCCCGGGGGGTACAATGAGCAGTTCTTC. As protein: CASSSQGPGGYNEQFF. J is TRBJ2-1 and V is TRBV7-6; 7 positions match TRBD2. The CDR3 sequence is 16 residues long. The germline V gene encodes CDR1 SGHVS and CDR2 FNYEAQ. With 5 bases clipped from V and 4 bases from J, the junction kept 11 bases outside the gene matches.

Points on this clonotype: One end of the junction is discordant with germline, which a read error may explain. The chain combines TRBV12-3 or TRBV12-4 with TRBJ2-7; tentative D call: TRBD2 (6 bases). CDR3 length: 13 amino acids. This chain's CDR3 is CASSFRDSSWTDF. The CDR3 DNA is TGTGCCAGCAGTTTCCGGGACTCCTCTTGGACGGACTTC.

This clonotype was recorded many times. The chain joins TRBV18 to TRBJ2-3, with a weak D call TRBD2 (5 bases). Per germline, CDR1 KGHSH and CDR2 LQKENI. CDR3 size: 14 residues. Trimming stripped 4 bases from V and 6 bases from J, with 14 bases between. CDR3 coding DNA: TGTGCCAGCTCACGCGCTGGGAGTTGGGATACGCAGTATTTT. It translates to CASSRAGSWDTQYF.

About this clonotype: With a much larger clone just one base away, this may be a read error. The chain links TRBV2 to TRBJ2-1; 7 bases are shared with TRBD2. This CDR3 has 15 amino acids. Germline loops: CDR1 SNHLY, CDR2 FYNNEI. CDR3 coding DNA: TGTGCAGCGGGGAGCGGGGAGAGCTCCTACGATGAGCAGTTCTTC. Translation: CAAGSGESSYDEQFF.

The CDR3 loop is CASSVEGTGQFF. The CDR3, as DNA: TGTGCCAGCAGCGTGGAGGGGACAGGGCAGTTCTTC. V and J are TRBV9 and TRBJ2-1, with TRBD1 matching 8 bases. V was pared by 2 bases and J by 12 bases, with 4 bases of the junction left unmatched. The CDR3 sequence is 12 residues long. Germline CDR1 SGDLS, CDR2 YYNGEE.

Many counts were recorded for this clonotype. The chain recombines TRBV7-2 with TRBJ1-1; D may be TRBD1 (5 bases). The germline V gene encodes CDR1 SGHTA and CDR2 FQGNSA. The CDR3 runs 14 residues. The V gene lost 6 bases and the J gene lost 1 base, with 12 bases spanning the gap. CDR3 coding DNA: TGTGCCAGCAGTGAGGGGCAGGGGAACACTGAAGCTTTCTTT. It translates to CASSEGQGNTEAFF.

This chain joins TRBV24-1 and TRBJ2-7, with 7 bases fitting TRBD1. Per germline, CDR1 KGHDR and CDR2 SFDVKD. The CDR3 has 14 amino acids. With 4 bases clipped from V and 7 bases from J, the junction kept 9 bases outside the gene matches. Here the CDR3 reads CATSDSTGWREQYF. The CDR3 region has the DNA TGTGCCACCAGTGACTCGACAGGGTGGAGGGAGCAGTACTTC.

The chain joins TRBV7-6 to TRBJ2-7, with 10 nucleotides matching TRBD1. CDR3 length: 13 amino acids. V shed 5 bases and J 7 bases; nucleotides not matched to a gene: 5. CDR1 is SGHVS, CDR2 FNYEAQ, per germline. CDR3 region: CASSPGQGGEQYF. CDR3 nucleotides: TGTGCCAGCAGCCCTGGACAGGGGGGTGAGCAGTACTTC.